This passage covers 25 T cell receptor beta chains from one sample sequenced in a study of T cell repertoires in cytomegalovirus infection. Via MiXCR, TCRdb re-called the reads, giving one row per CDR3 protein. The data show 51,000 or so distinct CDR3 sequences, about 18% seen once. These TCRs are of unknown antigen specificity. The sample consisted of CD8+ T cells from cultured PBMCs, taken from culture after CMV antigen stimulation. These receptors were obtained from a human donor in good health (CMV status not recorded). Some clones in this sample may be carry-over from other donors' samples.

The rearrangement uses TRBV11-2 and TRBJ2-1, with 7 bases identical to TRBD1. The CDR3 is 14 residues long. V was pared by 0 bases and J by 10 bases, with 6 bases of the junction left unmatched. Germline CDR1 reads SGHAT; CDR2 reads FQNNGV. CDR3 in amino acids: CASSLEMVGGEQFF. For the CDR3, the DNA is TGTGCCAGCAGCTTAGAGATGGTAGGGGGCGAGCAGTTCTTC.

The chain joins TRBV7-6 to TRBJ1-1, with 9 nucleotides matching TRBD1. The length of the CDR3 is 15 residues. The trim removed 5 bases at V and 4 bases at J, leaving 8 bases unmatched. CDR1 and CDR2 from the germline V gene are SGHVS and FNYEAQ. CDR3 protein: CASSPGQGPATEAFF. CDR3 nucleotides: TGTGCCAGCAGCCCCGGACAGGGGCCGGCCACTGAAGCTTTCTTT.

This clonotype was found many times. The J gene is TRBJ1-5, the V gene TRBV7-2; 11 bases line up with TRBD1. With V trimmed by 4 bases and J by 3 bases, 17 bases remained unmatched. The CDR3 totals 20 residues. The germline V gene has CDR1 SGHTA and CDR2 FQGNSA. CDR3 region: CASSSTLGQGVMEFNQPQHF. For the CDR3, the DNA is TGTGCCAGCAGCTCAACCCTGGGACAGGGGGTGATGGAATTCAATCAGCCCCAGCATTTT.

This clonotype was detected a few times. V and J are TRBV7-8 and TRBJ2-3; a weak D match, TRBD2 (7 bases). V lost 3 bases, J lost 6 bases, and 16 bases lay in between. Germline V CDR1 and CDR2: SGHVS, FQNEAQ. This CDR3 is 15 amino acids long. CDR3: CASSFDRGAEDTQYF. As DNA, the CDR3 is TGTGCCAGCAGCTTCGATCGGGGGGCCGAGGATACGCAGTATTTT. The full variable domain, completed using reference TRBV7-8 and TRBJ2-3, is GAGVSQSPRYKVAKRGQDVALRCDPISGHVSLFWYQQALGQGPEFLTYFQNEAQLDKSGLPSDRFFAERPEGSVSTLKIQRTQQEDSAVYLCASSFDRGAEDTQYFGPGTRLTVL.

CDR3 protein: CASTQGRRNQPQHF. The DNA for the CDR3 is TGTGCCAGCACCCAGGGACGTAGAAATCAGCCCCAGCATTTT. V is TRBV6-2 or TRBV6-3 and J is TRBJ1-5; possible D gene TRBD1, 5 bases. The V end was cut by 7 bases, the J end by 4 bases, with 14 bases between. Germline CDR1 is MNHEY and CDR2 is SVGEGT. The CDR3 is 14 residues long.

This clonotype was seen a handful of times. The CDR3 DNA follows: TGTGCCAGCAGCTTGGGGACAGGGTGGACCTACGAGCAGTACTTC. Protein sequence: CASSLGTGWTYEQYF. The chain joins TRBV7-2 to TRBJ2-7, with 9 bases fitting TRBD1. CDR1 SGHTA and CDR2 FQGNSA come from the germline V gene. Trimming cost V 3 bases and J 2 bases; bases outside gene matches: 5. This CDR3 contains 15 residues.

In its sample, this clonotype was seen once. V gene TRBV5-6 combines with J gene TRBJ2-3; D is perhaps TRBD2 (6 bases). CDR1 and CDR2 from the germline V gene are SGHDT and YYEEEE. The CDR3 is 15 residues long. Trimming cost V 4 bases and J 7 bases, with 19 bases left between them. The CDR3 is CASSGGGRELNTQYF. As DNA, the CDR3 is TGTGCCAGCAGCGGCGGCGGACGGGAGCTAAATACGCAGTATTTT.

V is TRBV6-2 or TRBV6-3 and J is TRBJ1-2; 7 nucleotides align to TRBD1. Trimming cost V 0 bases and J 0 bases; bases outside gene matches: 10. The CDR3 runs to 18 residues. From germline, CDR1 is MNHEY and CDR2 SVGEGT. Here the CDR3 reads CASSYSTGTELANYGYTF. CDR3 bases: TGTGCCAGCAGTTACTCGACCGGGACAGAGTTAGCTAACTATGGCTACACCTTC.

V is TRBV24-1 and J is TRBJ1-1, with TRBD1 as a possible D gene (6 bases). CDR3 length equals 13 residues. The germline V and J ends were trimmed by 5 bases and 1 base, with 7 bases remaining between them. Per the germline V gene, CDR1 is KGHDR and CDR2 is SFDVKD. The CDR3 reads CATSAQGNTEAFF. CDR3 in DNA: TGTGCCACCAGTGCACAGGGGAACACTGAAGCTTTCTTT.

This clonotype was counted only a few times. The genes are TRBV28 and TRBJ2-5; 11 nucleotides align to TRBD1. Germline V lookup: CDR1 MDHEN, CDR2 SYDVKM. The CDR3 spans 13 residues. Trimming took 10 bases from V and 2 from J; bases not matched to a gene: 3. As DNA, the CDR3 is TGTGCCACGGACAGGGGGCGGCAAGAGACCCAGTACTTC. Protein sequence: CATDRGRQETQYF. The full variable domain, its missing parts supplied by reference TRBV28 and TRBJ2-5, is DVKVTQSSRYLVKRTGEKVFLECVQDMDHENMFWYRQDPGLGLRLIYFSYDVKMKEKGDIPEGYSVSREKKERFSLILESASTNQTSMYLCATDRGRQETQYFGPGTRLLVL.

The chain carries TRBV4-3 and TRBJ2-7; maybe TRBD2 (6 bases). V lost 0 bases, J lost 1 base, and 13 bases lay in between. Germline loops: CDR1 LGHNA, CDR2 YSLEER. The CDR3 spans 16 residues. The CDR3 here is CASSQERGSGSYEQYF. DNA for the CDR3: TGCGCCAGCAGCCAAGAGCGGGGTAGTGGATCCTACGAGCAGTACTTC.

This chain joins TRBV20-1 and TRBJ2-2; the D gene could be TRBD1 or TRBD2 (5 bases each). Germline-derived CDR1 and CDR2 are DFQATT and SNEGSKA (reference sequence). V was pared by 0 bases and J by 7 bases, with 21 bases between. CDR3 size: 17 residues. The CDR3 nucleotides are TGCAGTGCTAGAGATAGAGGTTCGGGCAGGGACGGCGGGGAGCTGTTTTTT. This sequence encodes CSARDRGSGRDGGELFF.

This clonotype has more than one count but fewer than ten. V is TRBV7-2 and J is TRBJ2-1; tentative D call: TRBD2 (6 bases). Germline CDR1 reads SGHTA; CDR2 reads FQGNSA. This CDR3 spans 13 amino acids. Trimming cost V 5 bases and J 10 bases, with 15 bases left between them. CDR3: CASSLNPGDEQFF. The CDR3 bases are TGTGCCAGCAGCCTGAATCCGGGAGACGAGCAGTTCTTC.

This clonotype was observed a few times. The V gene is TRBV12-3 or TRBV12-4, the J gene TRBJ1-1; D remains ambiguous. This CDR3 spans 11 amino acids. The V end was cut by 2 bases, the J end by 10 bases, with 8 bases between. The CDR3 DNA reads TGTGCCAGCAGTTTATCCAGGAGAGCTTTCTTT. This codes for CASSLSRRAFF.

The chain links TRBV28 to TRBJ2-7, with no clear D. Trimming cost V 5 bases and J 0 bases, with 8 bases left between them. This CDR3 has 13 amino acids. Germline values: CDR1 MDHEN, CDR2 SYDVKM. In nucleotides, the CDR3 is TGTGCCAGCAGTCTGTTCGGCTCCTACGAGCAGTACTTC. This encodes CASSLFGSYEQYF.

This clonotype has only a few counts. Germline is not matched at one junction end, which may reflect a read error. The chain links TRBV19 to TRBJ2-1; the match to TRBD2 covers 13 bases. Germline values: CDR1 LNHDA, CDR2 SQIVND (reference sequence). This CDR3 comprises 16 residues. The CDR3 DNA sequence: TGTGTCAGTAGTATCCGGACTAGCGGGGGCTACAATGAGCAGTTCTTC. This encodes CVSSIRTSGGYNEQFF.

This clonotype has a handful of counts. The chain uses TRBV7-2 and TRBJ2-7, with 7 bases fitting TRBD2. J lost 4 bases, V lost 8 bases, and 11 bases had no gene match. Germline-derived CDR1 and CDR2 are SGHTA and FQGNSA. The CDR3 is 14 amino acids. CDR3 nucleotide sequence: TGTGCCAGCCGGGGAAAGGGGAGGGGATACGAGCAGTACTTC. It encodes CASRGKGRGYEQYF.

The rearrangement uses TRBV6-5 and TRBJ2-1, with D tentatively TRBD1 (5 bases). The CDR3 loop spans 15 amino acids. V shed 2 bases and J shed 0 bases, with 8 bases lying between them. CDR1 and CDR2 from the germline V gene are MNHEY and SVGAGI. CDR3 sequence: CASSYGASSYNEQFF. CDR3 in DNA: TGTGCCAGCAGTTACGGGGCAAGCTCCTACAATGAGCAGTTCTTC.

Ten or more counts support this clonotype. The rearrangement joins TRBV15 to TRBJ1-1, with D uncertain. CDR1 is LNHNV, CDR2 YYDKDF, per germline (reference sequence). The V end lost 0 bases, the J end lost 1 base, and 9 bases lay between the germline ends. This CDR3 region has 15 residues. CDR3 region: CATSRENLENTEAFF. DNA of the CDR3: TGTGCCACCAGCAGAGAGAACCTAGAGAACACTGAAGCTTTCTTT.

This clonotype turned up a few times. The chain carries TRBV7-2 and TRBJ2-3; D gene ambiguous. Deletions cut 1 base from V and 4 bases from J, with 6 bases between. This CDR3 region has 13 residues. Germline lookup yields CDR1 SGHTA and CDR2 FQGNSA. CDR3 residues: CASSLGPPDTQYF. CDR3 DNA: TGTGCCAGCAGCTTAGGGCCCCCAGATACGCAGTATTTT. Combining the CDR3 with reference TRBV7-2 and TRBJ2-3 gives the whole variable domain GAGVSQSPSNKVTEKGKDVELRCDPISGHTALYWYRQSLGQGLEFLIYFQGNSAPDKSGLPSDRFSAERTGGSVSTLTIQRTQQEDSAVYLCASSLGPPDTQYFGPGTRLTVL.

The CDR3: CASSPSGGWDSYEKLFF. The CDR3, as DNA: TGCGCCAGCAGCCCGTCGGGTGGTTGGGACAGCTATGAAAAACTGTTTTTT. This chain joins TRBV4-1 and TRBJ1-4; TRBD1 matches 7 bases. CDR3 length: 17 residues. Germline V gene sequence: CDR1 MGHRA, CDR2 YSYEKL. J gave up 6 bases and V 4 bases, and 14 bases lay outside the gene matches.

This clonotype was detected only a few times. Written as DNA, the CDR3 is TGTGCCAGCGAACAGGGCACTGAAGCTTTCTTT. Translated: CASEQGTEAFF. The chain recombines TRBV6-2 or TRBV6-3 with TRBJ1-1; D might be TRBD1 (6 bases). Trimming took 8 bases from V and 4 from J, leaving 8 bases between them. The CDR3 contains 11 residues. CDR1 is MNHEY and CDR2 is SVGEGT in the germline V gene.

The V gene is TRBV6-5, the J gene TRBJ2-1; TRBD2 matches at 10 bases. The germline CDR1 and CDR2 sequences are MNHEY and SVGAGI. V trimming: 6 bases; J trimming: 2 bases; junction bases outside the gene matches: 4. The CDR3 runs 15 residues. CDR3 sequence reads: CASRIAGGTYNEQFF. For the CDR3, the DNA is TGTGCCAGCAGGATAGCGGGGGGCACCTACAATGAGCAGTTCTTC.

This clonotype was counted only a few times. V is TRBV7-9 and J is TRBJ1-4; D is unresolved. Germline V gene data show CDR1 as SEHNR and CDR2 as FQNEAQ (reference sequence). V lost 4 bases to trimming and J lost 8 bases, with 20 bases between them. The CDR3 is made up of 16 amino acids. Here the CDR3 reads CASSSPDGERGEKLFF. The CDR3, as DNA: TGTGCCAGCAGCTCCCCGGACGGGGAGAGAGGGGAAAAACTGTTTTTT.

The chain recombines TRBV6-1 with TRBJ2-1; the D gene is possibly TRBD1 (5 bases). V lost 7 bases and J 4 bases, leaving 20 bases between the germline ends. Germline CDR1 MNHNS, CDR2 SASEGT. The CDR3 consists of 16 residues. DNA of the CDR3: TGTGCCAGCATAGAGACGACAGTTTCCTCTTACAATGAGCAGTTCTTC. Amino acids: CASIETTVSSYNEQFF.